This is a list of T cell receptor beta chains from one sample in a study of graft-versus-host responses after intestinal transplantation. Antigens of these TCRs are unknown. Some clones are missing from TCRdb's copy, which holds only in-frame ones; the method was immunoSEQ multiplex PCR. The sample has around 110,000 clones; approximately 90% are singletons. Sequenced material: unstimulated CD4+ T cells sorted from spleen or lymph node cells, taken before intestinal transplant. These receptors came from a human donor who received an intestinal transplant. Each CDR3 is given with its conserved first and last residue. The D gene is left open where the match is weak. Clone size is given for some rows only: seen once, a few or many times, or a class if the clone is expanded.

v_call	j_call	d_call	clone_size	cdr3_nt	cdr3_aa
TRBV18	TRBJ2-1	TRBD2	once	TGTGCCAGCTCCCGACTAGCGGACTACAATGAGCAGTTCTTC	CASSRLADYNEQFF
TRBV29-1	TRBJ2-4	TRBD1	-	TGCAGCGTGGGACAGGGGGGACACAACAACATTCAGTACTTC	CSVGQGGHNNIQYF
TRBV27	TRBJ1-5	TRBD1	once	TGTGCCAGCAGTTTAACAGGGGGCTGGTCCCAGCATTTT	CASSLTGGWSQHF
TRBV27	TRBJ2-6	-	-	TGTGCCAGCAGTCCCAGGATCTCTGGGGCCAACGTCCTGACTTTC	CASSPRISGANVLTF
TRBV5-8	TRBJ1-6	-	-	TGTGCCAGCAGCTTGAAGGGGAATTCACCCCTCCACTTT	CASSLKGNSPLHF
TRBV6-5	TRBJ1-1	TRBD1	-	TGTGCCGGGAGGACAGGGTCCACTGAAGCTTTCTTT	CAGRTGSTEAFF
TRBV27	TRBJ1-1	-	-	TGTGCCAGCAGTTCTCACTCGGGGAACACTGAAGCTTTCTTT	CASSSHSGNTEAFF
TRBV5-1	TRBJ2-2	TRBD1	once	TGCGCCAGCAGCCCCGGGACAGGGGGCTCCGGGGAGCTGTTTTTT	CASSPGTGGSGELFF
TRBV13	TRBJ2-1	TRBD1	-	TGTGCCAGCAGCCCCCTGGACAGGCAAATCAATAGTGAGCAGTTCTTC	CASSPLDRQINSEQFF
TRBV5-4	TRBJ2-7	-	-	TGTGCCAGCAGCTCTAGCGAGCAGTACTTC	CASSSSEQYF
TRBV19	TRBJ1-2	TRBD1	once	TGTGCCAGTAGTGAACGCCAGGGGGCGCGTGGCTACACCTTC	CASSERQGARGYTF
TRBV10-3	TRBJ1-2	-	-	TGTGCCATCACGAATCAGGGGAGCTATGGCTACACCTTC	CAITNQGSYGYTF
TRBV7-2	TRBJ2-3	TRBD2	-	TGTGCCAGCAGCTTAGGTACGGGGGGGAGGACAGATACGCAGTATTTT	CASSLGTGGRTDTQYF
TRBV5-1	TRBJ2-7	-	-	TGCGCCAGCAGCTTGGGAGTTTGGCAGGGCAGCCCCTACTACGAGCAGTACTTC	CASSLGVWQGSPYYEQYF
TRBV6-5	TRBJ1-4	-	-	TGTGCCAGCAGTTACGCGAGGCCAACTAATGAAAAACTGTTTTTT	CASSYARPTNEKLFF
TRBV28	TRBJ2-7	TRBD2	-	TGTGCCAGCAGTTTAGAGGGGACTAGAAGATACGAGCAGTACTTC	CASSLEGTRRYEQYF
TRBV19	TRBJ2-2	-	-	TGTGCCAGTAACAGCCCTCCGAACACCGGGGAGCTGTTTTTT	CASNSPPNTGELFF